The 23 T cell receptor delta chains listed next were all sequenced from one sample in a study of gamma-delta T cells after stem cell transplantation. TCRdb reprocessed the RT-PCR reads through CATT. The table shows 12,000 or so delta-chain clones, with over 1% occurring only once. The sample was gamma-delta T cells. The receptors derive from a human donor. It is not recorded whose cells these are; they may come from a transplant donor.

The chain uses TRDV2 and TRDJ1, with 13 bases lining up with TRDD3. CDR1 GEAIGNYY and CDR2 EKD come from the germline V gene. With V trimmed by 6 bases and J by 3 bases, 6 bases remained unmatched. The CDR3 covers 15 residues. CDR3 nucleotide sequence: TGTGCCTGTCTGAAACTGGGGGATACGTCCGATAAACTCATCTTT. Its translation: CACLKLGDTSDKLIF.

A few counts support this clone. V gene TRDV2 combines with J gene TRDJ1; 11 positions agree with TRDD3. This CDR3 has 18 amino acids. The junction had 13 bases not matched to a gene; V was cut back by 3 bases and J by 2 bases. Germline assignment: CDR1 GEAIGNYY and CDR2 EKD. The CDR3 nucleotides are TGTGCCTGTGACGTCCTACGCTCTGGGGGATACTCTACCGATAAACTCATCTTT. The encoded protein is CACDVLRSGGYSTDKLIF.

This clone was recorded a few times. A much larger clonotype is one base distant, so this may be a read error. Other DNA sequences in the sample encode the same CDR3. This CDR3 is CACVLLGDNVDKLIF. The CDR3 region has the DNA TGTGCTTGTGTACTCTTGGGGGATAACGTCGATAAACTCATCTTT. The rearrangement uses TRDV2 and TRDJ1; 9 nucleotides agree with TRDD3. This CDR3 is 15 amino acids long. Germline assignment: CDR1 GEAIGNYY and CDR2 EKD.

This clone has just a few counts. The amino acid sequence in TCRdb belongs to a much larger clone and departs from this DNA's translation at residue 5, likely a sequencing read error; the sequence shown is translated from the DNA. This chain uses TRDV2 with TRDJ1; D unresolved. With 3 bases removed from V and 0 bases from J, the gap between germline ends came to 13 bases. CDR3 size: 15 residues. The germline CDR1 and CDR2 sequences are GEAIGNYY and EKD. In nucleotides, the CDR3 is TGTGCCTGTGACCGGATCGGGCAGTACACCGATAAACTCATCTTT. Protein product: CACDRIGQYTDKLIF.

The CDR3 sequence is CACDTLLGDTRVTDKLIF. The CDR3 nucleotides are TGTGCCTGTGACACCCTACTGGGGGATACGCGAGTAACCGATAAACTCATCTTT. The chain has TRDV2 and TRDJ1; 13 bases match TRDD3. The V gene end was trimmed by 0 bases and the J gene end by 2 bases; junction bases not matched to a gene: 8. In germline, CDR1 is GEAIGNYY, CDR2 EKD. The CDR3 has 18 amino acids.

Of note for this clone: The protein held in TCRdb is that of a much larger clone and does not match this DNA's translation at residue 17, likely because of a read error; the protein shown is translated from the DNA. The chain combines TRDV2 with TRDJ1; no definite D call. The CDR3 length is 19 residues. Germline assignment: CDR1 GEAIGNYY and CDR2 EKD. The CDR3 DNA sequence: TGTGCCTGTGACACCCTCTCTGCCCTTGTACAAAGGCACACCGATAAACCCATCTTT. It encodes CACDTLSALVQRHTDKPIF.

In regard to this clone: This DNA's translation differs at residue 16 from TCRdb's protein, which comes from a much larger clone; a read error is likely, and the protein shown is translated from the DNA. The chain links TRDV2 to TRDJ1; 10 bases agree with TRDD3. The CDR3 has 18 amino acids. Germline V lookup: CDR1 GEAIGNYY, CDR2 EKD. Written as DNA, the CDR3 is TGTGCCTGTGACGGTCTGACAAACTGGGGGATGTACACCGATAAACCCATCTTT. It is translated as CACDGLTNWGMYTDKPIF.

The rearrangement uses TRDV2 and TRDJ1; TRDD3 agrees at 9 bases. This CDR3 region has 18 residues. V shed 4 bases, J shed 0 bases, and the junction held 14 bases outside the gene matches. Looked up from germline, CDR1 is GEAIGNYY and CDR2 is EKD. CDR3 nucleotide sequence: TGTGCCTGTGATAACGTTGCTACTACTGGGGGACACACCGATAAACTCATCTTT. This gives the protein CACDNVATTGGHTDKLIF.

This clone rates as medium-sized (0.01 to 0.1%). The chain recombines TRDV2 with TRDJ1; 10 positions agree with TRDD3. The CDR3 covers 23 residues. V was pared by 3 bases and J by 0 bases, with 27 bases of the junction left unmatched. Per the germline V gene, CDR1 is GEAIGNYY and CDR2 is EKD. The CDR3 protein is CACDPLPRIQNMGDTLYTDKLIF. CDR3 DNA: TGTGCCTGTGACCCGCTCCCTAGGATCCAGAACATGGGGGATACCCTGTACACCGATAAACTCATCTTT.

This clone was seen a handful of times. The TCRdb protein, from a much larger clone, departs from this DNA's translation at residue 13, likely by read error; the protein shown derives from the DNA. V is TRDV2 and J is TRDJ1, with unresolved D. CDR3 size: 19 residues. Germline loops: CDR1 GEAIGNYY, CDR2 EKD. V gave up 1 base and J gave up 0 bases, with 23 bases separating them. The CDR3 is CACDTLAGEPAAHTDKLIF. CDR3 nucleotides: TGTGCCTGTGACACTCTAGCGGGCGAACCGGCTGCGCACACCGATAAACTCATCTTT.

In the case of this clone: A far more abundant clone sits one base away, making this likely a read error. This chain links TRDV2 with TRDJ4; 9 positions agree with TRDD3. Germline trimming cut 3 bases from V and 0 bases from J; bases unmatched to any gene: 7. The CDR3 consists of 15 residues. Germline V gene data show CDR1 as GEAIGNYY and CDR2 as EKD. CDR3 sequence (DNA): TGTGCCTGTGACGCGCTGGGGGATGACACCAGACCCCTGATCTTT. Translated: CACDALGDDTRPLIF.

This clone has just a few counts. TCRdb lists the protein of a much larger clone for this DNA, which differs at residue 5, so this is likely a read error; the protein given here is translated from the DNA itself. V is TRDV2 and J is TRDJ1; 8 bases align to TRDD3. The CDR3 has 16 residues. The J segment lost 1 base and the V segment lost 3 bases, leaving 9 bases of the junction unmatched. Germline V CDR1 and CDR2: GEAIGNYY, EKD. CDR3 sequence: CACDGLLGASTDKLIF. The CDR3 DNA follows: TGTGCCTGTGACGGCCTACTGGGGGCCTCCACCGATAAACTCATCTTT.

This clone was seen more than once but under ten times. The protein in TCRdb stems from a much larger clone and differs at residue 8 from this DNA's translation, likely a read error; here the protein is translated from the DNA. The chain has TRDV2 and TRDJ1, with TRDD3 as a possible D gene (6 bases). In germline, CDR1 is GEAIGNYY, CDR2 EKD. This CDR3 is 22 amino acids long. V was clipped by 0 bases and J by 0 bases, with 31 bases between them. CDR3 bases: TGTGCCTGTGACACCATAAAGTCGGGGGACTCTACGCTGGCCAAGTACACCGATAAACTCATCTTT. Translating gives CACDTIKSGDSTLAKYTDKLIF.

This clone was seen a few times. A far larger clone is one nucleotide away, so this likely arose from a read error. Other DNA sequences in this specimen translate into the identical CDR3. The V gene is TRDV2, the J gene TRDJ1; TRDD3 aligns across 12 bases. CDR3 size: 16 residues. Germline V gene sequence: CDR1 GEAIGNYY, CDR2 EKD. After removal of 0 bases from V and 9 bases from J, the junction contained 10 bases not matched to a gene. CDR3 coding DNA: TGTGCCTGTGACACCCTACTGGGGGATACAACTGAAGAACTCATCTTT. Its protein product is CACDTLLGDTTEELIF.

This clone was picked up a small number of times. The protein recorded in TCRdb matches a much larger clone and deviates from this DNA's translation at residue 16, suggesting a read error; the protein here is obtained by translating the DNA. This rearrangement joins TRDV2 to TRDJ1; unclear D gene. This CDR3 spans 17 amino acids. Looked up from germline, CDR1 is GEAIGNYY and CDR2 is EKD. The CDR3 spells CACDMLPNSPNTDKLTF. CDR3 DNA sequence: TGTGCCTGTGACATGTTACCGAACTCACCCAACACCGATAAACTCACCTTT.

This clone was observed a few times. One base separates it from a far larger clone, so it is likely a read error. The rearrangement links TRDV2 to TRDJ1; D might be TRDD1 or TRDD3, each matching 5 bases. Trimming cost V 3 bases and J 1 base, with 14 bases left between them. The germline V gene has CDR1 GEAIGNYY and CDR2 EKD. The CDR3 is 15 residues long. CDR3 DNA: TGTGCCTGTGACCCCTGGAGGATAGTCACCGATAAACTCATCTTT. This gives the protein CACDPWRIVTDKLIF.

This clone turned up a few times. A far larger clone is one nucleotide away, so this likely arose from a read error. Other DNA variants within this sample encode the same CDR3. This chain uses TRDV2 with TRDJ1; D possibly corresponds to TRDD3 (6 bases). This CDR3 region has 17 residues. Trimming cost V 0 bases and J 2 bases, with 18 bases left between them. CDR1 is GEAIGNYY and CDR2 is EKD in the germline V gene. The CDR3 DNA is TGTGCCTGTGACACCGTGGGGGGGTCCGTGGGTACCGATAAACTCATCTTT. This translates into CACDTVGGSVGTDKLIF.

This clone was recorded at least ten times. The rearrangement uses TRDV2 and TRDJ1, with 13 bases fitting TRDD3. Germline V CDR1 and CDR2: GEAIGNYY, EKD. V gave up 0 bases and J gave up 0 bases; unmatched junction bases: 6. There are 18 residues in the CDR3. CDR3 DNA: TGTGCCTGTGACACCCTTACTGGGGGATACGCGTACACCGATAAACTCATCTTT. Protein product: CACDTLTGGYAYTDKLIF.

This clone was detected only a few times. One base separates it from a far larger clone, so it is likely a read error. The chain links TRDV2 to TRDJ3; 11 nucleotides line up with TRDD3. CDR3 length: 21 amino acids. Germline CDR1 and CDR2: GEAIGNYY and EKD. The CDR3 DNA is TGTGCCTGTGGCACCGGGGGTACTGGGGGATATATCTCCTGGGACACCCGACAGATGTTTTTC. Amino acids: CACGTGGTGGYISWDTRQMFF.

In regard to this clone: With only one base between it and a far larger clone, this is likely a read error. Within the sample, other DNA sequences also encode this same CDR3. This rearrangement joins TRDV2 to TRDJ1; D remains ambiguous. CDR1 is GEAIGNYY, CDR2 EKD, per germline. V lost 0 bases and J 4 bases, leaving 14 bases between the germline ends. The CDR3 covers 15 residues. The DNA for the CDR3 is TGTGCCTGTGACACCGTCGGCCATTCCGTCGATAAACTCATCTTT. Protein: CACDTVGHSVDKLIF.

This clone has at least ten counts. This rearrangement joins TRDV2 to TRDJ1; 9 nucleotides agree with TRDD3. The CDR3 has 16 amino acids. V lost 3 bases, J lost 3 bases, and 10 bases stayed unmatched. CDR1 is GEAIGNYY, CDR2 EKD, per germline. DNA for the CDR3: TGTGCCTGTGACTTACTGGGGGACTCAAAGGCCGATAAACTCATCTTT. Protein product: CACDLLGDSKADKLIF.

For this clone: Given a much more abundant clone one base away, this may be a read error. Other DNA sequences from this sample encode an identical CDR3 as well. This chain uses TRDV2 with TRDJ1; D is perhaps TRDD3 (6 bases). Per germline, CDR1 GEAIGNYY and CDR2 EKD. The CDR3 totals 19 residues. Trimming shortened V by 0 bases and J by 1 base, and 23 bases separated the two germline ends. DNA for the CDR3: TGTGCCTGTGACACCGTGGGGCCCACTGAATTGGGGGGCACCGATAAACTCATCTTT. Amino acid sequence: CACDTVGPTELGGTDKLIF.

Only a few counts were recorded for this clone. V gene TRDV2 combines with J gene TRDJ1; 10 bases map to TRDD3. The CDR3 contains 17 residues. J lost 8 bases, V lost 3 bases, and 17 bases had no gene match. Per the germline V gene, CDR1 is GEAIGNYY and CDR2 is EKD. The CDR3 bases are TGTGCCTGTGACGCCGTTGCTGGGGGGATACGCGGGCTAAAACTCATCTTT. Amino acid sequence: CACDAVAGGIRGLKLIF.